A selection of T cell receptor beta chains follows, all from one sample in a study of glioma-infiltrating T cells. Using its own MiXCR run on the multiplex PCR reads, TCRdb lists one record per CDR3 protein. Of a few hundred thousand distinct CDR3 sequences listed, 35% to 45% are singletons. The sequenced material came from glioma tissue, nonneoplastic brain tissue, or PBMCs (not recorded which). The receptors originated from a human donor with low-grade glioma or glioblastoma, undergoing nonglioma brain surgery, or in good health (not recorded which). The CDR3 runs from the conserved cysteine through the conserved F or W. D genes are given only for firm matches. Clone size is given for some rows only: seen once, a few or many times, or a class if the clone is expanded.

size	J	V	D	CDR3	DNA
NA	TRBJ2-1	TRBV29-1	TRBD2	CSASRESAYNEQFF	TGCAGCGCTTCGCGGGAGAGTGCCTACAATGAGCAGTTCTTC
many	TRBJ2-2	TRBV20-1	TRBD1	CSARDGTGGGTGELFF	TGCAGTGCTAGAGACGGGACAGGGGGAGGGACCGGGGAGCTGTTTTTT
NA	TRBJ2-7	TRBV4-1	NA	CASSQGYSSSYEQYF	TGCGCCAGCAGCCAAGGGTACTCTAGCTCCTACGAGCAGTACTTC
few	TRBJ2-5	TRBV20-1	NA	CSARGIVGRETQYF	TGCAGTGCTAGAGGGATAGTGGGGAGGGAGACCCAGTACTTC
NA	TRBJ2-3	TRBV7-8	NA	CASSPTSRTDTQYF	TGTGCCAGCAGCCCGACCAGTCGCACAGATACGCAGTATTTT
once	TRBJ2-7	TRBV27	TRBD2	CASSSRLAGVSDEQYF	TGTGCCAGCAGTAGCCGACTAGCGGGAGTGTCAGACGAGCAGTACTTC
NA	TRBJ1-1	TRBV12-3/TRBV12-4	NA	CASRRGLVAFF	TGTGCCAGCAGACGGGGGTTAGTAGCTTTCTTC
many	TRBJ2-1	TRBV20-1	TRBD2	CSARDMTSGRWNEQFF	TGCAGTGCTAGAGACATGACTAGCGGGAGGTGGAATGAGCAGTTCTTC
NA	TRBJ1-5	TRBV19	NA	CASSVDRGNYQPQHF	TGTGCCAGTAGTGTAGATCGGGGGAACTATCAGCCCCAGCATTTT
NA	TRBJ2-7	TRBV7-9	TRBD1	CASSLLGQHGYEQYF	TGTGCCAGCAGCCTATTGGGACAGCACGGGTACGAGCAGTACTTC
few	TRBJ2-1	TRBV28	TRBD2	CASSPWREAYNEQFF	TGTGCCAGCAGCCCGTGGCGGGAGGCCTACAATGAGCAGTTCTTC
NA	TRBJ1-1	TRBV5-1	NA	CASSLQGLGTEAFF	TGCGCCAGCAGCCTGCAGGGGCTTGGCACTGAAGCTTTCTTT
many	TRBJ2-2	TRBV24-1	TRBD1	CATNTGERATGELFF	TGTGCCACCAATACAGGGGAAAGGGCGACCGGGGAGCTGTTTTTT
few	TRBJ2-1	TRBV4-1	NA	CASSDAGVSGEQFF	TGCGCCAGCAGCGATGCAGGCGTGAGTGGTGAGCAGTTCTTC
NA	TRBJ1-6	TRBV20-1	TRBD1	CSAKKAGQGNSPLHF	TGCAGTGCCAAAAAGGCGGGACAGGGTAATTCACCCCTCCACTTT
few	TRBJ2-3	TRBV4-2	TRBD2	CASSQRTSGSQDTQYF	TGTGCCAGCAGCCAAAGGACTAGCGGGAGTCAAGATACGCAGTATTTT
NA	TRBJ2-7	TRBV7-7	NA	CASRQAPSVDYEQYF	TGCGCCAGCAGGCAAGCCCCTAGCGTAGACTACGAGCAGTACTTC
NA	TRBJ1-5	TRBV28	NA	CASSSPWGDYSYQPQHF	TGTGCCAGCAGTTCACCTTGGGGAGATTATAGCTATCAGCCCCAGCATTTT
NA	TRBJ2-6	TRBV7-2	NA	CASSLGDSGANVLTF	TGTGCCAGCAGCCTAGGGGACTCTGGGGCCAACGTCCTGACTTTC
many	TRBJ2-3	TRBV20-1	TRBD2	CSARDPGLGDTDTQYF	TGCAGTGCTAGAGACCCGGGACTAGGGGACACAGATACGCAGTATTTT
NA	TRBJ2-3	TRBV29-1	TRBD1	CSVGQGPYTQYF	TGCAGCGTTGGACAGGGGCCTTATACGCAGTATTTT
NA	TRBJ2-7	TRBV11-2	NA	CASSLDRSQNDEQYF	TGTGCCAGCAGCTTAGATAGAAGCCAGAACGACGAGCAGTACTTC
NA	TRBJ2-7	TRBV28	TRBD1	CVSSLPTGACEQYF	TGTGTCAGCAGCCTCCCGACAGGGGCCTGCGAGCAGTACTTC
few	TRBJ1-1	TRBV15	NA	CATSRDRGVRAFF	TGTGCCACCAGCAGAGATAGGGGGGTACGAGCTTTCTTT
many	TRBJ1-2	TRBV6-1	NA	CASSHAPRGYGYTF	TGTGCCAGCAGTCACGCCCCGAGAGGATATGGCTACACCTTC
NA	TRBJ2-3	TRBV20-1	NA	CSARDVWTDTQYF	TGCAGTGCTAGAGATGTATGGACAGATACGCAGTATTTT
NA	TRBJ2-3	TRBV20-1	TRBD2	CSASSGRAGGWTDTQYF	TGCAGTGCCAGTAGCGGGAGGGCCGGTGGGTGGACAGATACGCAGTATTTT
NA	TRBJ2-5	TRBV4-2	NA	CASSQESSGEETQYF	TGTGCCAGCAGCCAAGAGTCTTCCGGGGAAGAGACCCAGTACTTC
NA	TRBJ2-7	TRBV2	NA	CASSGRGDSYEQYF	TGTGCCAGCAGTGGCAGGGGTGACTCCTACGAGCAGTACTTC
few	TRBJ2-3	TRBV28	TRBD1	CASSNGQGRVHTDTQYF	TGTGCCAGCAGTAACGGACAGGGAAGGGTACACACAGATACGCAGTATTTT
NA	TRBJ1-4	TRBV28	NA	CASSLFDQPGVTNEKLFF	TGTGCCAGCAGTTTGTTCGACCAGCCGGGGGTAACTAATGAAAAACTGTTTTTT
NA	TRBJ2-4	TRBV20-1	NA	CSARDRSTVGIQYF	TGCAGTGCTAGAGATCGGAGCACCGTGGGCATTCAGTACTTC
many	TRBJ1-1	TRBV18	NA	CASSPVKDHTEAFF	TGTGCCAGCTCACCCGTGAAGGACCACACTGAAGCTTTCTTT
few	TRBJ1-1	TRBV4-1	TRBD1	CASSQVQGRTEAFF	TGCGCCAGCAGCCAAGTACAGGGGCGCACTGAAGCTTTCTTT
NA	TRBJ2-1	TRBV4-2	NA	CASSKEPWVVYNEQFF	TGTGCCAGCAGCAAGGAACCGTGGGTAGTCTACAATGAGCAGTTCTTC
few	TRBJ2-1	TRBV20-1	NA	CSAPPGGWPYNEQFF	TGCAGTGCACCGCCGGGGGGCTGGCCCTACAATGAGCAGTTCTTC
NA	TRBJ2-1	TRBV5-1	NA	CASSLVNNNEQFF	TGCGCCAGCAGCTTGGTTAACAACAATGAGCAGTTCTTC
many	TRBJ1-1	TRBV14	NA	CASSQRDLGAFF	TGTGCCAGCAGCCAAAGGGACCTTGGAGCTTTCTTT
NA	TRBJ2-2	TRBV28	NA	CASTTPFLHQNKDYTGELFF	TGTGCCAGCACCACCCCCTTCTTGCATCAAAACAAGGATTACACCGGGGAGCTGTTTTTT
NA	TRBJ2-3	TRBV7-2	TRBD2	CASSLVRFELAGDGDTQYF	TGTGCCAGCAGCTTAGTTCGATTCGAACTAGCGGGAGATGGAGATACGCAGTATTTT
NA	TRBJ1-5	TRBV27	NA	CASSLKGESNQPQHF	TGTGCCAGCAGTTTAAAGGGTGAGAGCAATCAGCCCCAGCATTTT
few	TRBJ1-5	TRBV19	TRBD1	CASSIDRDREPQHF	TGTGCCAGTAGTATAGACCGGGACAGAGAGCCCCAGCATTTT
NA	TRBJ1-5	TRBV20-1	TRBD1	CSARGYHRGGQPQHF	TGCAGTGCTAGAGGCTACCACAGGGGTGGGCAGCCCCAGCATTTT
NA	TRBJ1-1	TRBV12-3/TRBV12-4	TRBD1	CARSSRGRNTEAFF	TGTGCCAGAAGTTCCAGGGGGAGGAACACTGAGGCTTTCTTT
many	TRBJ2-1	TRBV6-1	NA	CASMGHEQFF	TGTGCCAGTATGGGCCATGAGCAGTTCTTC
few	TRBJ2-3	TRBV7-9	TRBD2	CASRLTSGTDTQYF	TGTGCCAGCAGATTGACTAGCGGAACAGATACGCAGTATTTT
NA	TRBJ2-7	TRBV4-2	NA	CASSPQPGYEQYF	TGTGCCAGCAGCCCCCAGCCAGGGTACGAGCAGTACTTC
NA	TRBJ1-1	TRBV7-3	NA	CASSLTGLRGTEAFF	TGTGCCAGCAGCTTAACGGGCCTCCGAGGGACTGAAGCTTTCTTT
many	TRBJ1-2	TRBV28	NA	CASSLSTDYGYTF	TGTGCCAGCAGTTTATCGACCGACTATGGCTACACCTTC
few	TRBJ2-2	TRBV28	TRBD2	CASSPVRLAGATGELFF	TGTGCCAGCAGCCCGGTTAGACTAGCGGGGGCCACCGGGGAGCTGTTTTTT
NA	TRBJ2-3	TRBV10-3	TRBD1	CAISDPGQGTDTQYF	TGTGCCATCAGTGACCCGGGACAGGGGACAGATACGCAGTATTTT
few	TRBJ2-7	TRBV6-1	TRBD2	CASSPELAGEQYF	TGTGCCAGCAGTCCCGAGTTAGCGGGGGAGCAGTACTTC
NA	TRBJ2-6	TRBV4-3	NA	CASSQDSGANVLTF	TGCGCCAGCAGCCAAGATTCTGGGGCCAACGTCCTGACTTTC
NA	TRBJ2-7	TRBV18	TRBD2	CASSPPGLAGVNYEQYF	TGTGCCAGCTCACCACCGGGACTAGCGGGAGTCAACTACGAGCAGTACTTC
NA	TRBJ1-1	TRBV6-2/TRBV6-3	NA	CASSLEGTNTEAFF	TGTGCCAGCAGCTTAGAGGGGACGAACACTGAAGCTTTCTTT
few	TRBJ2-1	TRBV20-1	NA	CSAEARVYNEQFF	TGCAGTGCTGAGGCCCGGGTGTACAATGAGCAGTTCTTC
many	TRBJ2-1	TRBV15	TRBD2	CATKPSGRKYNEQFF	TGTGCCACCAAACCTAGCGGGAGAAAGTACAATGAGCAGTTCTTC
NA	TRBJ1-2	TRBV9	TRBD1	CASSVEGGAYGYTF	TGTGCCAGCAGCGTAGAAGGGGGCGCGTACGGCTACACCTTC
few	TRBJ2-3	TRBV4-1	NA	CASSQQIGFIGTDTQYF	TGCGCCAGCAGCCAACAGATAGGGTTCATTGGGACAGATACGCAGTATTTT